This T cell receptor (beta chain) emerged from a study of blood T cell repertoires in COVID-19. Study in general: Samples of COVID-19 (acute and convalescent) were obtained from the United States, Italy and Spain. The cDNA or gDNA used as material had been derived from T cells, B-cell-depleted T cells, or PBMCs.

Trimming cost V 2 bases and J 6 bases; bases outside gene matches: 3. CDR3 length: 15 residues. Germline CDR1 and CDR2: MNHEY and SVGEGT. For this clone: The sample contains more than one DNA sequence encoding this CDR3.

As processed by the authors: From reference gene primer amplification, estimates of nucleated cell counts were derived. Only in-frame clones appear in the TCRdb table, and some are missing; sequencing was by immunoSEQ multiplex PCR. V and J calls and clone size are as listed in that table; D and trimming were resolved from the DNA. The table has 270,000 or so clones, 86% seen once. The rearrangement uses TRBV6-2 or TRBV6-3 and TRBJ1-6; 8 positions agree with TRBD1. The sequenced sample was peripheral blood. The receptor was isolated from a woman aged 25-40 years with active or convalescent COVID-19. DNA of the CDR3: TGTGCCAGCAGTTACCCAGGACAGGGTAATTCACCCCTCCACTTT. Amino acids: CASSYPGQGNSPLHF.